Listed below are T cell receptor beta chains from one sample, sequenced in a study of T-cell memory formation after mild COVID-19. A single record per CDR3 protein comes from TCRdb applying MiXCR to the 5' RACE reads. The sample holds 360,000 or so distinct CDR3 sequences, over 25% seen once. Input material: PBMCs or a T cell subset sorted from them (not recorded which). These TCRs come from an adult woman who had mild COVID-19 (a few samples of this study predate the infection). Cell type and time point are not known. Each CDR3 is given with its conserved first and last residue. D genes are given only for firm matches. Size is stated for part of the rows, as once, few or many counts, or as a class when the clone is expanded.

d_call | j_call | v_call | clone_size | cdr3_aa | cdr3_nt
. | TRBJ2-1 | TRBV4-1 | . | CASSQDYQTYNEQFF | TGCGCCAGCAGCCAAGATTACCAGACCTACAATGAGCAGTTCTTC
TRBD1 | TRBJ2-5 | TRBV7-9 | . | CASSRRQGYEETQYF | TGTGCCAGCAGCCGACGACAGGGGTACGAAGAGACCCAGTACTTC
TRBD2 | TRBJ2-7 | TRBV20-1 | many | CSAQTGGATYEQYF | TGCAGTGCTCAGACGGGGGGAGCAACCTACGAGCAGTACTTC
TRBD1 | TRBJ2-7 | TRBV15 | few | CATSRDLSGQGAYEQYF | TGTGCCACCAGCAGAGATCTGTCCGGACAGGGCGCCTACGAGCAGTACTTC
. | TRBJ1-1 | TRBV5-4 | few | CASSARGGTEAFF | TGTGCCAGCAGCGCTAGAGGGGGCACTGAAGCTTTCTTT
. | TRBJ2-2 | TRBV20-1 | few | CSAREQEAGELFF | TGCAGTGCTAGAGAGCAGGAGGCCGGGGAGCTGTTTTTT
. | TRBJ2-6 | TRBV4-1 | . | CASSQGAGYNSGANVLTF | TGCGCCAGCAGCCAAGGGGCAGGCTACAACTCTGGGGCCAACGTCCTGACTTTC
. | TRBJ2-1 | TRBV11-3 | . | CASRSGSDEQFF | TGTGCCAGCAGGTCAGGGTCGGACGAGCAGTTCTTC
TRBD2 | TRBJ2-3 | TRBV6-2/TRBV6-3 | . | CASSHRPGTSFADTQYF | TGTGCCAGCAGCCACCGCCCCGGGACTAGTTTTGCAGATACGCAGTATTTT
. | TRBJ1-1 | TRBV5-1 | . | CASRSGETGTEAFF | TGCGCCAGCAGGAGTGGGGAGACGGGCACTGAAGCTTTCTTT
. | TRBJ2-7 | TRBV19 | . | CASSIEPSYEQYF | TGTGCCAGTAGTATCGAACCGTCCTACGAGCAGTACTTC
. | TRBJ1-4 | TRBV9 | . | CASSRLVANEKLFF | TGTGCCAGCAGCCGCCTCGTGGCTAATGAAAAACTGTTTTTT
TRBD2 | TRBJ2-3 | TRBV30 | . | CAAGDSPITDTQYF | TGTGCCGCGGGGGATTCCCCCATCACAGATACGCAGTATTTT
TRBD1 | TRBJ2-1 | TRBV7-6 | few | CASSYTTGAYNEQFF | TGTGCCAGCAGCTATACGACAGGGGCCTACAATGAGCAGTTCTTC
TRBD1 | TRBJ2-7 | TRBV12-3/TRBV12-4 | . | CASSFKVQGAVEQYF | TGTGCCAGCAGTTTTAAGGTACAGGGGGCAGTCGAGCAGTACTTC
. | TRBJ1-1 | TRBV4-1 | . | CASSPLEGLNTEAFF | TGCGCCAGCAGCCCCCTCGAGGGATTGAACACTGAAGCTTTCTTT
TRBD2 | TRBJ2-3 | TRBV11-2 | . | CASSLDGRSHTDTQYF | TGTGCCAGCAGCTTAGACGGGAGGAGTCACACAGATACGCAGTATTTT
. | TRBJ1-1 | TRBV30 | few | CAWSVEGSTEAFF | TGTGCCTGGAGTGTTGAGGGGAGCACTGAAGCTTTCTTT
. | TRBJ2-7 | TRBV6-5 | few | CASAKRTPYEQYF | TGTGCCAGCGCTAAGAGGACACCCTACGAGCAGTACTTC
. | TRBJ2-7 | TRBV7-8 | few | CASSRLSGAAYEQYF | TGTGCCAGCAGCCGACTTAGCGGCGCCGCCTACGAGCAGTACTTC
. | TRBJ2-1 | TRBV7-9 | . | CASSLVRDDEQFF | TGTGCCAGCAGCTTAGTACGTGACGATGAGCAGTTCTTC
TRBD2 | TRBJ2-7 | TRBV15 | . | CATSRQGTSGRFEQYF | TGTGCCACCAGCAGACAAGGGACTAGCGGGAGATTCGAGCAGTACTTC
. | TRBJ2-1 | TRBV5-1 | . | CDSSPLRDEQFF | TGCGACAGCAGTCCCCTCCGGGATGAGCAGTTCTTC
. | TRBJ1-1 | TRBV6-5 | many | CASTTYGETSHAAFF | TGTGCCAGCACCACCTATGGGGAAACTTCCCACGCAGCTTTCTTT
. | TRBJ2-7 | TRBV15 | . | CATSRDGESPDEQYF | TGTGCCACCAGCAGAGATGGGGAAAGTCCAGACGAGCAGTACTTC
TRBD2 | TRBJ2-1 | TRBV20-1 | once | CSALTSGRSLAVNEQFF | TGCAGTGCACTGACTAGCGGGAGATCCCTTGCTGTTAATGAGCAGTTCTTC
TRBD1 | TRBJ2-7 | TRBV7-9 | . | CASSLTGGDYSEQYF | TGTGCCAGCAGCCTTACAGGGGGCGACTATTCCGAGCAGTACTTC
TRBD2 | TRBJ2-7 | TRBV13 | few | CASSLKTSDRSYEQYF | TGTGCCAGCAGCTTGAAGACTAGCGATCGCTCCTACGAGCAGTACTTC
. | TRBJ2-1 | TRBV5-1 | few | CASSGRFEQFF | TGCGCCAGCAGCGGTCGATTCGAGCAGTTCTTC
. | TRBJ2-1 | TRBV4-3 | . | CASNPTAGKDEQFF | TGCGCCAGCAACCCTACTGCGGGGAAGGATGAGCAGTTCTTC
. | TRBJ2-1 | TRBV12-3/TRBV12-4 | few | CASSRQGYNEQFF | TGTGCCAGTAGTAGGCAGGGGTACAATGAGCAGTTCTTC
. | TRBJ2-3 | TRBV7-2 | few | CASSSLIDTQYF | TGTGCCAGCAGCTCCTTGATAGATACGCAGTATTTT
TRBD1 | TRBJ1-2 | TRBV20-1 | . | CSARVVVVDRGYYGYTF | TGCAGTGCTAGAGTCGTAGTGGTGGACAGGGGATACTATGGCTACACCTTC
TRBD1 | TRBJ1-1 | TRBV7-9 | . | CASSAETGKGTEAFF | TGTGCCAGCAGCGCCGAGACAGGGAAGGGAACTGAAGCTTTCTTT
TRBD2 | TRBJ2-7 | TRBV18 | once | CASSTRNTGTSAYEQYF | TGTGCCAGCTCTACGCGCAATACCGGGACTAGCGCGTACGAGCAGTACTTC